Described below is a single T cell receptor beta chain sequence and its context. Sequenced by immunoSEQ multiplex PCR; TCRdb stores in-frame clones only, minus some. Here the sample spans more than 200,000 clones, around nine tenths being singletons. The J segment lost 6 bases and the V segment lost 4 bases, leaving 10 bases of the junction unmatched. The CDR3 covers 16 residues. Per the germline V gene, CDR1 is MNHEY and CDR2 is SVGAGI. The data are from a study of blood T cell repertoires in COVID-19. Sequenced sample: PBMCs or T cells enriched from blood (not recorded which). This chain uses TRBV6-5 with TRBJ2-1; 9 nucleotides line up with TRBD2. The receptor's source is a woman aged 30 to 39 who had been exposed to COVID-19. The CDR3 DNA reads TGTGCCAGCAGTTCACTCAGTAGCGGGAGAGGCAATGAGCAGTTCTTC. Translation: CASSSLSSGRGNEQFF.